The T cell receptor (beta chain) described here comes from a study of tumor and adjacent non-tumor tissue in lung cancer. Background on the study: Samples averaged around 4 million productive TCRbeta reads each. Notes on the study in general: Tumor TCR diversity, when higher, was linked to shorter survival.

Three rounds of nested PCR, following a modified ARM-PCR protocol, produced the TCRbeta library. MiXCR, run by TCRdb on the multiplex PCR reads, gives a single entry per CDR3 protein. Among 71,000 or so distinct CDR3 sequences listed, roughly 76% were seen once. RNA was extracted from bulk tissue without any cell sorting. Chemotherapy-naive patients with new lung cancer underwent thoracic surgery in China, August–late 2014. The CDR3 totals 15 residues. The germline gives CDR1 ENHRY, CDR2 SYGVKD. A word on this clonotype: What it binds is unknown. The junction shows a germline mismatch at one end, possibly a read error.

The J gene is TRBJ2-2, the V gene TRBV10-3; D not certain. The sequenced sample was lung tumor tissue. This TCR derives from a woman aged 45-65 years with non-small cell lung cancer. Here the CDR3 DNA reads TGTGCCATCCAGGACCTGCGGACGAAGACCGGGGAGCTGTTTTTT. Translated: CAIQDLRTKTGELFF.